These T cell receptor beta chains were read from a single sample in a study of T cell clones after liver transplantation. TCRdb's copy holds only in-frame clones and misses some; the assay was immunoSEQ multiplex PCR. The repertoire holds 70,000 to 80,000 clones, with over 85% as singletons. The source material was CD4+ T cells from blood, sampled before liver transplant. The receptors were sampled from a human donor who received a liver transplant. Both conserved end residues are part of each CDR3. The order of the fields is J gene, V gene, CDR3 protein.

TRBJ1-1 TRBV6-1 CASSVGGGRNTEAFF
TRBJ2-3 TRBV30 CAWSVGNTDTQYF
TRBJ2-7 TRBV7-9 CASSLIGGDEQYF
TRBJ2-6 TRBV19 CASSPISAGANVLTF
TRBJ2-2 TRBV7-8 CASSLVGGSSAGELFF
TRBJ2-7 TRBV5-6 CASSLGSRGEQYF
TRBJ2-7 TRBV27 CASSSMVAGVKYF
TRBJ1-4 TRBV19 CASSILAGLSEKLFF
TRBJ2-7 TRBV30 CAWRGRQLYEQYF
TRBJ1-5 TRBV27 CASSLGPNQPQHF
TRBJ2-7 TRBV28 CASSDGTLSYEQYF
TRBJ1-2 TRBV2 CASSALLLYTF
TRBJ2-1 TRBV6-5 CASSQPGSPYNEQFF
TRBJ2-3 TRBV11-2 CASSLVDGPKIGTQYF
TRBJ1-6 TRBV4-1 CASSQVPGVGSPLHF
TRBJ2-1 TRBV29-1 CRAMGGNNEQFF
TRBJ1-2 TRBV19 CASSSGKGRPGVGYTF
TRBJ2-1 TRBV2 CASSGGGLAGVNEQFF
TRBJ2-5 TRBV29-1 CSAGTGQETQYF
TRBJ2-3 TRBV9 CASSPWRGGADTQYF
TRBJ1-1 TRBV28 CASSLGWDPEGNTEAFF
TRBJ1-6 TRBV29-1 CSVGAGGRSPLHF
TRBJ2-1 TRBV5-1 CASAERGLAGGGDEQFF
TRBJ2-7 TRBV30 CAWSVGTYEQYF
TRBJ1-1 TRBV15 CATNRQTPLETEAFF
TRBJ1-1 TRBV9 CASSVLSGLGTEAFF
TRBJ2-5 TRBV11-3 CASSLWGRGQETQYF
TRBJ2-2 TRBV2 CASSGTSTGELFF
TRBJ2-2 TRBV19 CASSATLRLGNTGELFF
TRBJ2-7 TRBV5-1 CASSLLGSYEQYF
TRBJ1-6 TRBV27 CASSPRAITASPLHF
TRBJ2-1 TRBV29-1 CSVESRRGEQFF
TRBJ1-4 TRBV18 CASSPVTGTAPEKLFF
TRBJ2-2 TRBV7-8 CASTQGLVNTGELFF
TRBJ2-7 TRBV7-7 CASPSHSYEQYF
TRBJ2-7 TRBV2 CASSDQGSTYEQYF
TRBJ2-5 TRBV6-6 CASSLAQETQYF
TRBJ1-2 TRBV5-4 CASSAQGLNGYTF
TRBJ2-1 TRBV7-9 CASSQGAGLAAYNEQFF
TRBJ2-7 TRBV10-1 CASTQREATYEQYF
TRBJ2-7 TRBV27 CASSRTGTVYEQYF
TRBJ2-1 TRBV28 CASTIVGWREGRDEQFF
TRBJ2-7 TRBV6-1 CASSEAPGDYEQYF
TRBJ1-1 TRBV7-2 CASSPAGVGTEAFF
TRBJ1-1 TRBV2 CASSGDAYTEAFF
TRBJ2-3 TRBV11-3 CASSLDLIKRAGTTDTQYF